The source of this TCR beta chain is a study of cytomegalovirus exposure and HLA in healthy donors. For the study at large: The 120 validation repertoires matched the approximately 670 first-cohort repertoires in platform, a later analysis reported.

Study-level findings and limits: Confirmation in vitro established that three CMV-associated chains were specific for CMV antigens. Later, an analysis found that TCR clusters from the first cohort tended to co-occur in the roughly 110 validation repertoires. The classifier reportedly diagnosed cytomegalovirus status with high sensitivity and specificity.

The protocol was immunoSEQ multiplex PCR, while the TCRdb copy is restricted to in-frame clones and leaves out a portion. The table records approximately 100,000 clones, roughly nine tenths of them present only once. The V segment lost 4 bases and the J segment 2 bases; nucleotides outside the gene matches: 9. The CDR3 runs to 15 residues. Germline V gene lookup returns CDR1 SGHNT and CDR2 YYREEE (reference sequence). Of note for this clone: No antigen is known for it.

Sequenced material: PBMCs. This chain joins TRBV5-4 and TRBJ2-7, with 7 nucleotides matching TRBD1. The TCR originated in a man in his late teens or twenties in good health and CMV-seropositive. The CDR3 protein is CASSQEGQLTYEQYF. The CDR3 nucleotides are TGTGCCAGCAGCCAAGAGGGACAGCTAACCTACGAGCAGTACTTC.